The 24 T cell receptor beta chains below all came from one sample that was sequenced in a study of radiotherapy plus CTLA-4 blockade in lung cancer listed by TCRdb under 2018. Receptor libraries were prepared by the immunoSEQ multiplex PCR assay. TCRdb limited this immuneACCESS table to in-frame rearrangements with V and J called. A share of clones is missing; checked studies link under half to unresolved V genes, and the rest is unexplained. A total of tens of thousands of clones appear in this sample, approximately 80% of them only once. Of the sample, 2.4% is held by the ten largest clones. The sample here was peripheral blood, taken from a patient treated with radiotherapy plus ipilimumab. All receptors derive from a human donor with non-small cell lung cancer whose response to radiotherapy plus ipilimumab could not be evaluated.

This clone has just a few counts. DNA for the CDR3: TGTGCCAGCACCCACCCTACCGGGACAGCAGGCTACACCTTC. The encoded protein is CASTHPTGTAGYTF. The rearrangement joins TRBV2 to TRBJ1-2; 7 bases line up with TRBD1. Trimming at V came to 7 bases and at J to 8 bases, leaving 13 bases not matched to a gene. CDR3 length equals 14 residues. CDR1 is SNHLY, CDR2 FYNNEI, per germline.

This clone was recorded a few times. The chain couples TRBV7-6 to TRBJ2-7, with TRBD1 identical over 10 bases. CDR1 and CDR2 from the germline V gene are SGHVS and FNYEAQ. The CDR3 totals 17 residues. The V and J ends lost 5 bases and 4 bases, in that order; junction bases with no gene match: 14. The CDR3, as DNA: TGTGCCAGCAGCCCGGTGGGACAGGGGAAAGGAGATTACGAGCAGTACTTC. Translated, it gives CASSPVGQGKGDYEQYF. The whole variable domain, remainder taken from reference TRBV7-6 and TRBJ2-7, is GAGVSQSPRYKVTKRGQDVALRCDPISGHVSLYWYRQALGQGPEFLTYFNYEAQQDKSGLPNDRFSAERPEGSISTLTIQRTEQRDSAMYRCASSPVGQGKGDYEQYFGPGTRLTVT.

This chain connects TRBV7-6 to TRBJ2-5; tentative D call: TRBD2 (6 bases). V lost 3 bases and J 5 bases, leaving 16 bases between the germline ends. CDR1 SGHVS and CDR2 FNYEAQ come from the germline V gene. The CDR3 is made up of 15 amino acids. In DNA form, the CDR3 reads TGTGCCAGCAGCTTCAATGTGGGGGGTACCGAGACCCAGTACTTC. Encoded protein: CASSFNVGGTETQYF.

The chain employs TRBV11-2 and TRBJ2-1, with D possibly TRBD1 on 6 matching bases. V was shortened by 5 bases and J by 4 bases, with 9 bases between the two germline ends. This CDR3 spans 13 amino acids. CDR1 is SGHAT and CDR2 is FQNNGV in the germline V gene. The CDR3 loop is CASSTGTYNEQFF. In DNA, the CDR3 is TGTGCCAGCAGCACAGGGACATACAATGAGCAGTTCTTC.

V usage is TRBV5-5 and J usage is TRBJ2-3, with TRBD1 matching over 10 bases. CDR3 length: 16 amino acids. The germline V gene has CDR1 SGHKS and CDR2 YYEKEE (reference sequence). The ends lost 0 bases at V and 5 bases at J; junction bases unmatched: 6. The CDR3 DNA sequence: TGTGCCAGCAGCTTGGTTCGGACAGGGGGTGGAGATACGCAGTATTTT. This encodes CASSLVRTGGGDTQYF.

The J gene is TRBJ2-7, the V gene TRBV11-2, with D possibly matching TRBD1 (6 bases). CDR3 size: 16 residues. Trimming took off 1 base at V and 3 bases at J, with 16 bases between the two ends. The germline gives CDR1 SGHAT, CDR2 FQNNGV. Written as DNA, the CDR3 is TGTGCCAGCAGCTTAGGTTCCGGGACACGAGTCTACGAGCAGTACTTC. Translated: CASSLGSGTRVYEQYF.

The J gene is TRBJ2-5, the V gene TRBV29-1; 13 bases map to TRBD2. Per the germline V gene, CDR1 is SQVTM and CDR2 is ANQGSEA. The V and J ends lost 7 bases and 4 bases, in that order; junction bases with no gene match: 9. The CDR3 runs 15 residues. CDR3: CSAISTSGGGETQYF. As DNA, the CDR3 is TGCAGCGCTATCTCTACTAGCGGGGGGGGAGAGACCCAGTACTTC.

This chain joins TRBV6-4 and TRBJ2-7; 10 positions match TRBD1. The germline gives CDR1 MRHNA, CDR2 SNTAGT. J was trimmed by 7 bases and V by 8 bases; bases with no gene match: 14. The CDR3 runs 15 residues. In DNA form, the CDR3 reads TGTGCCAGCGCCGACAGGGGGCAGGCCCCGGGGGAGCAGTACTTC. It codes for CASADRGQAPGEQYF.

The J gene is TRBJ1-2, the V gene TRBV5-1, with TRBD1 matching over 11 bases. V shed 4 bases, J shed 7 bases, and the junction held 9 bases outside the gene matches. From germline, CDR1 is SGHRS and CDR2 YFSETQ. CDR3 length: 15 amino acids. This chain's CDR3 is CASSPGQGALGGYTF. CDR3 sequence (DNA): TGCGCCAGCAGCCCCGGACAGGGGGCTTTGGGTGGCTACACCTTC. Supplemented by reference TRBV5-1 and TRBJ1-2, the full variable domain reads KAGVTQTPRYLIKTRGQQVTLSCSPISGHRSVSWYQQTPGQGLQFLFEYFSETQRNKGNFPGRFSGRQFSNSRSEMNVSTLELGDSALYLCASSPGQGALGGYTFGSGTRLTVV.

This clone turned up a few times. The rearrangement uses TRBV7-2 and TRBJ1-3; 7 bases align to TRBD1. The trim removed 5 bases at V and 1 base at J, leaving 5 bases unmatched. The CDR3 has 15 residues. Germline CDR1 is SGHTA and CDR2 is FQGNSA. CDR3 residues: CASSIGQASGNTIYF. CDR3 DNA sequence: TGTGCCAGCAGCATAGGACAGGCTTCTGGAAACACCATATATTTT.

The V and J genes are TRBV7-3 and TRBJ2-2; 9 nucleotides line up with TRBD2. Looked up from germline, CDR1 is SGHTA and CDR2 is FQGTGA. This CDR3 has 15 residues. With 3 bases clipped from V and 4 bases from J, the junction kept 3 bases outside the gene matches. The chain's CDR3 is CASSLVAGVTGELFF. For the CDR3, the DNA is TGTGCCAGCAGCTTGGTAGCGGGAGTCACCGGGGAGCTGTTTTTT.

The rearrangement uses TRBV5-1 and TRBJ2-3; 14 nucleotides line up with TRBD2. The CDR3 is 19 amino acids. Germline V lookup: CDR1 SGHRS, CDR2 YFSETQ. V gave up 6 bases and J gave up 3 bases; unmatched junction bases: 15. The CDR3 sequence is CASNPSRTSGGTSTDTQYF. In DNA form, the CDR3 reads TGCGCCAGCAACCCATCGCGGACTAGCGGGGGGACTTCTACAGATACGCAGTATTTT.

The rearrangement links TRBV25-1 to TRBJ1-4; 9 bases fit TRBD1. CDR3 size: 14 residues. V lost 8 bases to trimming and J lost 8 bases; unmatched junction nucleotides: 9. CDR1 is MGHDK, CDR2 SYGVNS, per germline. The CDR3 nucleotides read TGTGCCAGCGCTTGGACAGGGGAGTCGGAAAAACTGTTTTTT. Protein sequence: CASAWTGESEKLFF.

The rearrangement joins TRBV5-8 to TRBJ1-1, with a weak D call TRBD1 (5 bases). The V end lost 3 bases, the J end lost 3 bases, and 15 bases lay between the germline ends. The CDR3 spans 15 residues. The germline gives CDR1 SGHTS, CDR2 YDEGEE. The CDR3 DNA follows: TGTGCCAGCAGCTCAGGGACTCGGGTAGACACTGAAGCTTTCTTT. This codes for CASSSGTRVDTEAFF.

The rearrangement uses TRBV28 and TRBJ1-5; D is unresolved. V lost 8 bases to trimming and J lost 10 bases, with 21 bases between them. The germline CDR1 and CDR2 sequences are MDHEN and SYDVKM. This CDR3 contains 14 residues. The CDR3 spells CASCPGRIEGPQHF. In DNA, the CDR3 is TGTGCCAGCTGCCCTGGACGGATTGAGGGACCCCAGCATTTT.

The chain couples TRBV29-1 to TRBJ2-5; D is perhaps TRBD2 (5 bases). Trimming pared 0 bases from V and 5 bases from J, leaving 13 bases between. CDR3 length equals 14 residues. Germline lookup yields CDR1 SQVTM and CDR2 ANQGSEA. CDR3 in amino acids: CSVEDPKWRETQYF. DNA of the CDR3: TGCAGCGTTGAAGACCCGAAGTGGAGGGAGACCCAGTACTTC.

The chain couples TRBV29-1 to TRBJ2-1; 10 nucleotides align to TRBD2. CDR1 is SQVTM, CDR2 ANQGSEA, per germline. V shed 4 bases and J 8 bases; nucleotides not matched to a gene: 14. This CDR3 is 16 amino acids long. The CDR3, as DNA: TGCAGCGTTGCCCTCGATTACCTAGCGGGAGCGGATGAGCAGTTCTTC. Translation gives CSVALDYLAGADEQFF.

This chain connects TRBV9 to TRBJ2-2; tentatively, D is TRBD2 (5 bases). The V and J ends lost 6 bases and 0 bases respectively, with 12 bases between them. The germline V gene has CDR1 SGDLS and CDR2 YYNGEE. CDR3 length equals 15 residues. This chain's CDR3 is CASNRGRSNTGELFF. The CDR3 region has the DNA TGTGCCAGCAACCGCGGGCGGTCGAACACCGGGGAGCTGTTTTTT.

The CDR3 sequence is CASSSGQGVVNEQFF. As DNA, the CDR3 is TGCGCCAGCAGCTCTGGACAGGGGGTGGTCAATGAGCAGTTCTTC. This rearrangement joins TRBV5-1 to TRBJ2-1, with TRBD1 matching over 10 bases. The CDR3 contains 15 residues. With V trimmed by 3 bases and J by 6 bases, 6 bases remained unmatched. Germline loops: CDR1 SGHRS, CDR2 YFSETQ.

CDR3 DNA sequence: TGTGCCAGCAGCGCTATGTACAATGAGCAGTTCTTC. It encodes CASSAMYNEQFF. This sequence joins TRBV7-9 and TRBJ2-1; no firm D call. Trimming removed 5 bases from V and 4 bases from J, with 6 bases in between. CDR1 and CDR2 from the germline V gene are SEHNR and FQNEAQ (reference sequence). CDR3 length: 12 amino acids.

This rearrangement joins TRBV28 to TRBJ1-1; 9 bases fit TRBD1. Germline loops: CDR1 MDHEN, CDR2 SYDVKM. This CDR3 contains 14 residues. Unmatched junction bases numbered 2, after V lost 4 bases and J lost 2 bases. CDR3 residues: CASSWTGVNTEAFF. The CDR3 DNA reads TGTGCCAGCAGTTGGACAGGGGTAAACACTGAAGCTTTCTTT.

This clone was seen a handful of times. The chain employs TRBV19 and TRBJ2-7, with 7 bases that match TRBD1. The CDR3 is made up of 14 amino acids. The germline V gene encodes CDR1 LNHDA and CDR2 SQIVND (reference sequence). With V trimmed by 9 bases and J by 0 bases, 8 bases remained unmatched. The CDR3 nucleotides are TGTGCCAGCCAAATCACAGGGGACTCCTACGAGCAGTACTTC. Encoded protein: CASQITGDSYEQYF.

The V gene is TRBV27, the J gene TRBJ2-5; 11 bases match TRBD2. V dropped 5 bases and J dropped 11; count of bases not matched to a gene: 13. The CDR3 has 15 amino acids. Germline values: CDR1 MNHEY, CDR2 SMNVEV (reference sequence). The CDR3 protein is CASSLTSGGLWEQYF. CDR3 nucleotides: TGTGCCAGCAGTCTCACTAGCGGGGGTCTGTGGGAGCAGTACTTC.

This chain joins TRBV28 and TRBJ2-1, with 13 nucleotides matching TRBD2. Germline lookup yields CDR1 MDHEN and CDR2 SYDVKM. The CDR3 length is 17 residues. The V gene end was trimmed by 2 bases and the J gene end by 7 bases; junction bases not matched to a gene: 8. The CDR3 region has the DNA TGTGCCAGCAGTTTAGACGGACTAGCGGGAGTATTTAATGAGCAGTTCTTC. Translated, it gives CASSLDGLAGVFNEQFF. The full variable domain, with the rest looked up from reference TRBV28 and TRBJ2-1, is DVKVTQSSRYLVKRTGEKVFLECVQDMDHENMFWYRQDPGLGLRLIYFSYDVKMKEKGDIPEGYSVSREKKERFSLILESASTNQTSMYLCASSLDGLAGVFNEQFFGPGTRLTVL.